The entry below gives a single T cell receptor (beta chain) sequence along with its context. Here immunoSEQ multiplex PCR was the method, and the copy in TCRdb shows in-frame clones only, minus some. The repertoire holds about 45,000 clones, with around 90% as singletons. This record belongs to a study of resident and recirculating memory T cells in vitiligo. Study-wide context: Whole samples, not sorted cells, were homogenized and used for genomic DNA extraction.

Stability required unchanged lesions during the previous 6 months. No vitiligo treatment was given during the prior three months. The clonotype comes from a male donor with vitiligo. Input material: blood.

The DNA of the CDR3 is TGTGCCAGCAGAAATCAGGCGAAGCACTCCTACGAGCAGTACTTC. Its protein is CASRNQAKHSYEQYF. The rearrangement links TRBV6-5 to TRBJ2-7; the D is unclear. The CDR3 has 15 amino acids. In germline, CDR1 is MNHEY, CDR2 SVGAGI. V shed 6 bases and J shed 0 bases, with 15 bases lying between them.